Included here is one TCR beta chain sequence, with context. This clone was seen more than once but under ten times. Its antigen is currently not known. The sample holds no much larger clone one base away, and base qualities are not on file. TCR beta CDR3 regions were sequenced from DNA using the immunoSEQ Assay. The original methods were these. T cell density was computed as TCR beta template counts normalized to usable DNA estimated by amplifying housekeeping genes. The preseqR package was used to estimate richness by extrapolating to 400,000 templates for PBMC samples and to 120,000 templates for tissue samples. Clonality was taken to be one minus Pielou's evenness. Tissue-enriched TCRs were identified through differential abundance testing performed on productive amino-acid clonotypes, with a minimum total count of 5 and an alpha of 0.1. Repertoire overlap between compartments was quantified with the Jaccard Index and Morisita Overlap Index. GLIPH clustered TCR beta CDR3s with public tetramer-defined viral CDR3s; viral motifs required at least three viral sequences plus V-gene enrichment. TCRdb stores this immuneACCESS table with in-frame sequences only. Part of the clones is absent; in the studies checked, under half of the shortfall reflects unresolved V genes, and no reason is known for the rest. V, J and clone size were drawn from that table, and D and trimming were deduced from the DNA. Here the sample has around 2,000 clones; more than 20% occur a single time. The ten largest clones capture over 15% of the sample.

The junction shows trimming of 1 base on V and 0 bases on J, plus 15 bases between the germline ends. Measured from the cysteine to the phenylalanine, the CDR3 is 16 residues long. Kept here is only the CDR3 DNA, which spans 48 bases and is read in frame from base 1. CDR1 and CDR2 are read off the germline V gene (reference sequence) as GTSNPN and SVGIG. These data belong to a study of T cells in localized non-small cell lung cancer (dated by TCRdb to between 2020 and 2021). General notes on the study: Comparing tumors with uninvolved tumor-adjacent lungs, the study looked at the T cell repertoires of 236 patients with early-stage NSCLC. All 240 or so NSCLC patients in the cohort were treatment-naive and had localized lung tumors that were resected. A mean age of 66.3 years was recorded for the NSCLC patients, of whom roughly 130 were male and about a hundred were female. Points the paper makes about the study in general: Longer overall survival was associated with higher T cell density in blood, whereas shorter survival was associated with higher clonality in adjacent lung. Uninvolved tumor-adjacent lung showed the highest T cell clonality, higher than tumor, which suggests more focused antigenic responses in the uninvolved tumor-adjacent lung. Because the study design was exploratory, TCR variables were selected using unadjusted p-values without false-discovery rate correction. A median of roughly 60 of the top 100 tumor clones were detected in paired uninvolved adjacent lung, and some 29 of these tumor clones were also found among the top 100 clones of the paired uninvolved adjacent lung. Because multi-region tumor sequencing was not performed, intratumor heterogeneity could not be ruled out.

Uninvolved adjacent lung was taken at least 2 cm from the tumor margin and confirmed free of atypia by two independent pathologists. At diagnosis, peripheral blood, uninvolved tumor-adjacent lung and tumor were collected and were preserved as a mix of fresh-frozen and FFPE material. The TCR originated in a man aged 35-69 years with stage II lung adenocarcinoma. Recombination linked TRBV30 to TRBJ1-1; the D segment cannot be called with confidence. The specimen was normal lung tissue next to the tumor, collected before any cancer treatment. The nucleotide sequence is TGTGCCTGGAGTGAGAACATCCTAAGCATGAACACTGAAGCTTTCTTT. The encoded protein is CAWSENILSMNTEAFF. The full variable domain, completed from the reference TRBV30 and TRBJ1-1 proteins outside the CDR3, reads SQTIHQWPATLVQPVGSPLSLECTVEGTSNPNLYWYRQAAGRGLQLLFYSVGIGQISSEVPQNLSASRPQDRQFILSSKKLLLSDSGFYLCAWSENILSMNTEAFFGQGTRLTVV.